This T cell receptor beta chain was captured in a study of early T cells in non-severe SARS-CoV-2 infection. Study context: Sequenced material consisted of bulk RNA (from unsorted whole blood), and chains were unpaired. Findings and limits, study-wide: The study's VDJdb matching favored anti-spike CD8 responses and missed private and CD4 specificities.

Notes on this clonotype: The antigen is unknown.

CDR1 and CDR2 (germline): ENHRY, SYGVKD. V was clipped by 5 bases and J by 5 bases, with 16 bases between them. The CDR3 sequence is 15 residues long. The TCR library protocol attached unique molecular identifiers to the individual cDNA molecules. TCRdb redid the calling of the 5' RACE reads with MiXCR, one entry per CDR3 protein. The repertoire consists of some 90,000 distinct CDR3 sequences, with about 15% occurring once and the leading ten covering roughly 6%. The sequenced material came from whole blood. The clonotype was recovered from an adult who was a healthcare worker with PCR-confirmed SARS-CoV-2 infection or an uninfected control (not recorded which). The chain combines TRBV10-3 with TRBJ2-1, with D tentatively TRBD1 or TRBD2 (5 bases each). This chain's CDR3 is CAISQDGAPHNEQFF. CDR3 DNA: TGTGCCATCAGTCAAGACGGGGCCCCCCACAATGAGCAGTTCTTC.